This T cell receptor (beta chain) came from a study of OX40 agonist ivuxolimab in advanced cancers. Some background on the complete study: Ivuxolimab, which targeted the costimulatory receptor OX40 (CD134), was an agonistic, fully human IgG2 monoclonal antibody. A male proportion of around 80% and a mean age of approximately 58 years, ranging from 23 to 79, were recorded for the dose-escalation cohort. The purpose of peripheral TCRbeta sequencing was to test whether ivuxolimab changed TCR sequence diversity and led to clonal T-cell expansion. Partial responses were achieved by three dose-escalation patients, of whom one had hepatocellular carcinoma and two had cutaneous melanoma. Prior anti-PD-1, anti-PD-L1 or anti-CTLA-4 therapy was permitted, and approximately 40% of dose-escalation patients had received checkpoint inhibitors. The paper reports the monotherapy dose-escalation portion (N of about 54 patients) of the phase I ivuxolimab trial. Intravenous ivuxolimab was administered to patients every 2 weeks at six dose levels: 0.01, 0.1, 0.3, 1.5, 3 and 10 mg/kg. Of the 50 to 55 dose-escalation patients, hepatocellular carcinoma was present in 19, melanoma in around 15, renal cell carcinoma in 9 and head and neck cancer in 9. Points the paper makes about the study in general: The antigen specificity of the peripheral T cells that underwent clonal expansion was not determined. Clonal expansion of both CD4+ and CD8+ blood T cells was observed from baseline to week 6 at doses 0.1 to 3.0 mg/kg. In partial responders in the 0.1-3.0 mg/kg groups, normalized peripheral clonal expansion was found to be among the lowest, especially among CD8+ T cells. On average, CD8+ T cells showed more expanded clones than CD4+ T cells after ivuxolimab. Low levels of normalized T-cell clonal expansion were also seen in some patients who did not respond.

Remarks on this clone: The clone's antigen remains unknown. No base qualities exist here, and no much larger clone lies one base off it.

Patients with a history of autoimmune disease or receiving systemic immunosuppression were excluded from the trial. In every dose cohort, peripheral blood was drawn for TCR sequencing at baseline, cycle 4 day 1, and cycle 7 day 1. Samples were obtained from an open-label, multicenter, first-in-human phase I dose-escalation trial of ivuxolimab. The trial enrolled adults with locally advanced or metastatic head and neck squamous cell, hepatocellular, melanoma or renal cell carcinoma. Before TCR sequencing, CD4+ and CD8+ T cells were separately sorted from peripheral blood. Cut back by 4 bases and 0 bases, the V and J ends lie 10 bases apart. CDR3 length: 14 amino acids, cysteine to phenylalanine. The DNA shown is the 42-base CDR3, in frame from base 1. The germline V gene (reference sequence) specifies MNHNY as CDR1 and SVGAGI as CDR2. Genomic DNA was isolated from the sorted cells so that the TCRbeta CDR3 region could be sequenced. TCRbeta CDR3 regions were sequenced using the immunoSEQ Assay. What TCRdb holds here is the immuneACCESS table cut down to in-frame rearrangements. Part of the clones is not present; checked against another copy, under half of the missing clones reflect an unresolved V gene, and the others are unexplained. Across this sample there are roughly 99,000 clones, with 75% to 95% seen only once. Clones ranked in the top ten supply 1% to 1.5% of the sample.

This TCR was sampled from an adult with an advanced solid tumor such as melanoma, head and neck, liver or kidney cancer. The sequence joins TRBV6-6 to TRBJ2-7, with a tentative D gene TRBD1 over 6 matching bases. This sample comprised CD4+ or CD8+ T cells sorted from blood, obtained in a trial of the OX40 agonist ivuxolimab. The nucleotide sequence is given as TGTGCCAGCAGTTCGGACAGCTACTCCTACGAGCAGTACTTC. It codes for CASSSDSYSYEQYF.